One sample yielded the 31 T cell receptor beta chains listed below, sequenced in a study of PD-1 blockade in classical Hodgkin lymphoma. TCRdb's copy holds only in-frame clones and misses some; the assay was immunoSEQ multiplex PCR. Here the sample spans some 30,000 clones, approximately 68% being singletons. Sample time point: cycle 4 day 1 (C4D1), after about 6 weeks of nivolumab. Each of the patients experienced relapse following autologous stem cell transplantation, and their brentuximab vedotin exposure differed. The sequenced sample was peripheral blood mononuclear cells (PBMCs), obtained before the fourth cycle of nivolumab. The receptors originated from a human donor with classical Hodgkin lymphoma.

The CDR3 DNA reads TGTGCCAGCTCACCACCGGTCTCCACTGAAGCTTTCTTT. It codes for CASSPPVSTEAFF. The chain couples TRBV18 to TRBJ1-1; no clear D gene. CDR1 and CDR2 (germline): KGHSH, LQKENI. V was trimmed by 0 bases and J by 4 bases, leaving 6 bases between them. The CDR3 covers 13 residues.

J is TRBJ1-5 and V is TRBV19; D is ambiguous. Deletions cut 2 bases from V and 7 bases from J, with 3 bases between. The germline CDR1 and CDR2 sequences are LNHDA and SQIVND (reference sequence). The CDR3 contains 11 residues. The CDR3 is CASSIRQPQHF. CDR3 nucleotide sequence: TGTGCCAGTAGTATACGGCAGCCCCAGCATTTT.

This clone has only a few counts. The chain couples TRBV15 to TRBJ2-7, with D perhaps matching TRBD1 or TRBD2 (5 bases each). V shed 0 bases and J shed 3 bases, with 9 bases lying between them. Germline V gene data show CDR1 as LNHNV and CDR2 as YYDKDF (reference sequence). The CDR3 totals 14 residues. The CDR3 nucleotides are TGTGCCACCAGCAGAGACAGGGAGTTCTACGAGCAGTACTTC. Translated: CATSRDREFYEQYF.

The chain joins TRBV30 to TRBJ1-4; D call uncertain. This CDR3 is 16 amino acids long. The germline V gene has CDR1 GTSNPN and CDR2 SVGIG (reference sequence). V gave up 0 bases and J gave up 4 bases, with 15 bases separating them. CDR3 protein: CAWSVSSRRNNEKLFF. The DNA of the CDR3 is TGTGCCTGGAGTGTAAGTTCCCGCAGAAATAATGAAAAACTGTTTTTT.

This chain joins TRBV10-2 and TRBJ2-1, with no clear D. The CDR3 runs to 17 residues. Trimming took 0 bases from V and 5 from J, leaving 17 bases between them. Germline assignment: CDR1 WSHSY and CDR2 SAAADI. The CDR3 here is CASSESKVAIFDNEQFF. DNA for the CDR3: TGCGCCAGCAGTGAGTCGAAAGTGGCAATTTTTGACAATGAGCAGTTCTTC.

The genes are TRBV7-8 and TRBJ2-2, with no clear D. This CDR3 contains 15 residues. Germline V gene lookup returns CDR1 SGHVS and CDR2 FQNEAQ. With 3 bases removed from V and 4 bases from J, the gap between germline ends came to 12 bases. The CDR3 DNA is TGTGCCAGCAGCTTCGAACGGGCGGCCACCGGGGAGCTGTTTTTT. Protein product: CASSFERAATGELFF.

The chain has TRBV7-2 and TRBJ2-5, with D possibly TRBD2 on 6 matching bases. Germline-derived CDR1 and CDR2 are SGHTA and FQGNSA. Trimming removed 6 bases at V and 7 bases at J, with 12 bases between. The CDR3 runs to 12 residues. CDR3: CASSSDGGTQYF. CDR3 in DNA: TGTGCCAGCAGTTCCGACGGGGGGACCCAGTACTTC. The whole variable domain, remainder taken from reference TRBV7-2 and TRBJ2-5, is GAGVSQSPSNKVTEKGKDVELRCDPISGHTALYWYRQSLGQGLEFLIYFQGNSAPDKSGLPSDRFSAERTGGSVSTLTIQRTQQEDSAVYLCASSSDGGTQYFGPGTRLLVL.

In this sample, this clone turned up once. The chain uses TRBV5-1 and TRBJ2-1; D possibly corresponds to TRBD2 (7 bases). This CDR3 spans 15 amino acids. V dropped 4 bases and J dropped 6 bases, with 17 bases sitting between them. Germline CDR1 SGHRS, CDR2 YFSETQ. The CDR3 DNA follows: TGCGCCAGCAGCCCTGAGGGGGACTACCCCAATGAGCAGTTCTTC. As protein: CASSPEGDYPNEQFF. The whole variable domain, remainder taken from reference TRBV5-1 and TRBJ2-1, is KAGVTQTPRYLIKTRGQQVTLSCSPISGHRSVSWYQQTPGQGLQFLFEYFSETQRNKGNFPGRFSGRQFSNSRSEMNVSTLELGDSALYLCASSPEGDYPNEQFFGPGTRLTVL.

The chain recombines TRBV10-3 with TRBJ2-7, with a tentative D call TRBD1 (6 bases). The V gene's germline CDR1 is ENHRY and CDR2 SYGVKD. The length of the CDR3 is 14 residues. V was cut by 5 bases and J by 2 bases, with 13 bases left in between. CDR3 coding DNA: TGTGCCATCAGTAGGTCAGGGGTTACCTACGAGCAGTACTTC. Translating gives CAISRSGVTYEQYF.

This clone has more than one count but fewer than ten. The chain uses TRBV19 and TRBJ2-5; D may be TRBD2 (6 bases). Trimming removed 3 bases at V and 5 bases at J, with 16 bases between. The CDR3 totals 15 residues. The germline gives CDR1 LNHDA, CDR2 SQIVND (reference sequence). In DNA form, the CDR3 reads TGTGCCAGTAGTATCGGACTACAGCGAGGGGAGACCCAGTACTTC. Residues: CASSIGLQRGETQYF.

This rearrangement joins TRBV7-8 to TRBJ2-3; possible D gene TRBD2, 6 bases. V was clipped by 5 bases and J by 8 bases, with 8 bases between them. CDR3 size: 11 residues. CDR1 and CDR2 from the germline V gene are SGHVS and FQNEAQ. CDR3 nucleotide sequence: TGTGCCAGCAGCCAGGGAGGTACGCAGTATTTT. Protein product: CASSQGGTQYF.

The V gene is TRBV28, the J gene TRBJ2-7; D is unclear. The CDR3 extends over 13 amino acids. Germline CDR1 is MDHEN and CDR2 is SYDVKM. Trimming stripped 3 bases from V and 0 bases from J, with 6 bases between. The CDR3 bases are TGTGCCAGCAGTTTGTGGAACTCCTACGAGCAGTACTTC. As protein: CASSLWNSYEQYF.

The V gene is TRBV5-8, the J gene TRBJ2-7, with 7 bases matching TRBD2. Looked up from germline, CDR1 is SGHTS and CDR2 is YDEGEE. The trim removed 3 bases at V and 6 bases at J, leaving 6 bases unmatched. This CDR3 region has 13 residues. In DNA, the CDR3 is TGTGCCAGCAGCTGGGAGGGGCTCGGCGAGCAGTACTTC. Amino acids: CASSWEGLGEQYF.

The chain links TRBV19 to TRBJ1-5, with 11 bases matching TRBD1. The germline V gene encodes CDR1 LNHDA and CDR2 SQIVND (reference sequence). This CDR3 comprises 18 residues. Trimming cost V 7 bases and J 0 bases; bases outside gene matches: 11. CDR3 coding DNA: TGTGCCAGTACCAGCCGGACAGGGGGCCAATATAGCAATCAGCCCCAGCATTTT. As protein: CASTSRTGGQYSNQPQHF.

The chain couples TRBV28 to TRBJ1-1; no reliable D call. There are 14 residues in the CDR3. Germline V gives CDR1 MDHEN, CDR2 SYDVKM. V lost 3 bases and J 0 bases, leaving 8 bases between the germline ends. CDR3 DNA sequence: TGTGCCAGCAGTTTGGCAGGCGTGAACACTGAAGCTTTCTTT. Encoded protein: CASSLAGVNTEAFF.

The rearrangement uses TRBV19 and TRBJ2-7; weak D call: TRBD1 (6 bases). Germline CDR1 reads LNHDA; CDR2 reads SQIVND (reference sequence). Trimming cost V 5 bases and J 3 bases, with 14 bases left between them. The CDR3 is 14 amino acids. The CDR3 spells CASSVRDTFYEQYF. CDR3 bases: TGTGCCAGTAGTGTAAGGGACACATTCTACGAGCAGTACTTC.

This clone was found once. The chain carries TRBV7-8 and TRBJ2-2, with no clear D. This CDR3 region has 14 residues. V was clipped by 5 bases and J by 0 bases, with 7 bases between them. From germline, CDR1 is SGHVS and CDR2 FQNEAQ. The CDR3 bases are TGTGCCAGCAGCCCTCAGTCGAACACCGGGGAGCTGTTTTTT. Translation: CASSPQSNTGELFF.

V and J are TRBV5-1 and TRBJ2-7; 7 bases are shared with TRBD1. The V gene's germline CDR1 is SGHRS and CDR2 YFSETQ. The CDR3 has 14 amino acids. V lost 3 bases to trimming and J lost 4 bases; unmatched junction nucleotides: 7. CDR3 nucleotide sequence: TGCGCCAGCAGCTCCGGGACAGATAGTTACGAGCAGTACTTC. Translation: CASSSGTDSYEQYF.

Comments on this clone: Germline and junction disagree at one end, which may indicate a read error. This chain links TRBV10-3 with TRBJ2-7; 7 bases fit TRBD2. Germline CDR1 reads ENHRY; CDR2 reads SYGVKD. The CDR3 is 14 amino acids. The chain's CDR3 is CAISESNDLAESVF. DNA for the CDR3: TGTGCCATCAGTGAGTCGAATGACCTAGCGGAGTCCGTCTTC.

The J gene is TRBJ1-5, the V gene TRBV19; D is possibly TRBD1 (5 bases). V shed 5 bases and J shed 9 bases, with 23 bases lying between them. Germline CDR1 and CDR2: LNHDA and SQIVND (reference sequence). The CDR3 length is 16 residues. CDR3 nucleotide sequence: TGTGCCAGTAGTGTACGCCGGGACTCATTATTGTGGCCCCAGCATTTT. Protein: CASSVRRDSLLWPQHF.

CDR3 sequence reads: CASRPFSGGMSVQYF. Here the CDR3 DNA reads TGTGCCAGCAGGCCTTTTTCAGGGGGCATGAGTGTGCAGTATTTT. This chain joins TRBV7-2 and TRBJ2-3; 8 bases are a match to TRBD1. Germline CDR1 and CDR2: SGHTA and FQGNSA. The CDR3 runs to 15 residues. Germline trimming cut 6 bases from V and 11 bases from J; bases unmatched to any gene: 16.

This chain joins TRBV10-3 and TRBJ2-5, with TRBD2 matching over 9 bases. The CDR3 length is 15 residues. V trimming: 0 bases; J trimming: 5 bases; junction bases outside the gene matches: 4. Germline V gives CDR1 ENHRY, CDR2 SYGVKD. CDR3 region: CAISESYSGRETQYF. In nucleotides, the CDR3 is TGTGCCATCAGTGAGTCATACAGCGGGAGGGAGACCCAGTACTTC.

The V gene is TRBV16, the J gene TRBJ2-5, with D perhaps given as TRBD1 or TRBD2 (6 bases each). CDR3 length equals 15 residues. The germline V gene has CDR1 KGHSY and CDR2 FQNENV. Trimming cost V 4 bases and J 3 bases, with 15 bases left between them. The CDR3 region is CASSRRGGLEETQYF. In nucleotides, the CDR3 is TGTGCCAGCAGCCGCAGGGGAGGTCTTGAAGAGACCCAGTACTTC. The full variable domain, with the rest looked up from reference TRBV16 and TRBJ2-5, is GEEVAQTPKHLVRGEGQKAKLYCAPIKGHSYVFWYQQVLKNEFKFLISFQNENVFDETGMPKERFSAKCLPNSPCSLEIQATKLEDSAVYFCASSRRGGLEETQYFGPGTRLLVL.

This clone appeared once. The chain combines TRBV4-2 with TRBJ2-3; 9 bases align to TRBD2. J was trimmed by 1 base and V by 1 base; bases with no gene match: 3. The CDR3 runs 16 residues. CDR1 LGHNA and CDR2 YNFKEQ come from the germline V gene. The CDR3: CASSQGLAEGTDTQYF. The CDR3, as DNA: TGTGCCAGCAGCCAAGGACTAGCGGAGGGCACAGATACGCAGTATTTT.

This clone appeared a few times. This chain's CDR3 is CASSIDHNEQFF. CDR3 DNA: TGTGCCAGTAGTATAGACCACAATGAGCAGTTCTTC. V gene TRBV19 combines with J gene TRBJ2-1; no clear D. Germline-derived CDR1 and CDR2 are LNHDA and SQIVND (reference sequence). The germline V and J ends were trimmed by 0 bases and 5 bases, with 2 bases remaining between them. CDR3 length equals 12 residues.

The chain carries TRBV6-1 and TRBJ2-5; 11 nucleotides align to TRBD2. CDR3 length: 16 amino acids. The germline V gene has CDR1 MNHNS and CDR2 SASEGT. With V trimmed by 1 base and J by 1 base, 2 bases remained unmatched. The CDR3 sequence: CASSEGLAGFQETQYF. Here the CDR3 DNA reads TGTGCCAGCAGTGAAGGACTAGCGGGATTCCAAGAGACCCAGTACTTC.

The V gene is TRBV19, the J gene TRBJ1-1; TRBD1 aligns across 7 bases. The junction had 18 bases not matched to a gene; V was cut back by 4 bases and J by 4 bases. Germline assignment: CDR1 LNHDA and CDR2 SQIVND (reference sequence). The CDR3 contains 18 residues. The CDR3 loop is CASSTPPGTVGEGTEAFF. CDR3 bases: TGTGCCAGTAGTACGCCCCCCGGGACAGTGGGGGAGGGCACTGAAGCTTTCTTT.

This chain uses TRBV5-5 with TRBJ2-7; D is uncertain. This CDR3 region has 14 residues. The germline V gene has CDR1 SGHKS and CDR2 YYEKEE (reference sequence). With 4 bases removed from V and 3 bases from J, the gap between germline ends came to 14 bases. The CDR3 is CASSPTTLYYEQYF. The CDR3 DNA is TGTGCCAGCAGCCCAACTACCCTCTACTACGAGCAGTACTTC.

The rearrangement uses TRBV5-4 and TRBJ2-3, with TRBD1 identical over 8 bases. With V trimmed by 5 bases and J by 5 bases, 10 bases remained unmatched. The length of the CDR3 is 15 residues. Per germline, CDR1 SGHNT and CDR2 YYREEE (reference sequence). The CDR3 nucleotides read TGTGCCAGCAGTTCGTCGGGACAGGCCGGAGATACGCAGTATTTT. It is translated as CASSSSGQAGDTQYF.

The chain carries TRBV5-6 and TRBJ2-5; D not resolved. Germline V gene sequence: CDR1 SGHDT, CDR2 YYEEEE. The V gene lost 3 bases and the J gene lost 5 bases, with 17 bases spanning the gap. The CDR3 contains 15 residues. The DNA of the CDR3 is TGTGCCAGCAGCTGGCCGGGTCCTTTGGGGGAGACCCAGTACTTC. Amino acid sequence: CASSWPGPLGETQYF.

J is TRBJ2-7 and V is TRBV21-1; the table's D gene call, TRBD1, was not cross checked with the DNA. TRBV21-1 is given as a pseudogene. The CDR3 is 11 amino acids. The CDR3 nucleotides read TGTGCCAGCAGCAACAGGGTTCAGCAGTACTTC. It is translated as CASSNRVQQYF.